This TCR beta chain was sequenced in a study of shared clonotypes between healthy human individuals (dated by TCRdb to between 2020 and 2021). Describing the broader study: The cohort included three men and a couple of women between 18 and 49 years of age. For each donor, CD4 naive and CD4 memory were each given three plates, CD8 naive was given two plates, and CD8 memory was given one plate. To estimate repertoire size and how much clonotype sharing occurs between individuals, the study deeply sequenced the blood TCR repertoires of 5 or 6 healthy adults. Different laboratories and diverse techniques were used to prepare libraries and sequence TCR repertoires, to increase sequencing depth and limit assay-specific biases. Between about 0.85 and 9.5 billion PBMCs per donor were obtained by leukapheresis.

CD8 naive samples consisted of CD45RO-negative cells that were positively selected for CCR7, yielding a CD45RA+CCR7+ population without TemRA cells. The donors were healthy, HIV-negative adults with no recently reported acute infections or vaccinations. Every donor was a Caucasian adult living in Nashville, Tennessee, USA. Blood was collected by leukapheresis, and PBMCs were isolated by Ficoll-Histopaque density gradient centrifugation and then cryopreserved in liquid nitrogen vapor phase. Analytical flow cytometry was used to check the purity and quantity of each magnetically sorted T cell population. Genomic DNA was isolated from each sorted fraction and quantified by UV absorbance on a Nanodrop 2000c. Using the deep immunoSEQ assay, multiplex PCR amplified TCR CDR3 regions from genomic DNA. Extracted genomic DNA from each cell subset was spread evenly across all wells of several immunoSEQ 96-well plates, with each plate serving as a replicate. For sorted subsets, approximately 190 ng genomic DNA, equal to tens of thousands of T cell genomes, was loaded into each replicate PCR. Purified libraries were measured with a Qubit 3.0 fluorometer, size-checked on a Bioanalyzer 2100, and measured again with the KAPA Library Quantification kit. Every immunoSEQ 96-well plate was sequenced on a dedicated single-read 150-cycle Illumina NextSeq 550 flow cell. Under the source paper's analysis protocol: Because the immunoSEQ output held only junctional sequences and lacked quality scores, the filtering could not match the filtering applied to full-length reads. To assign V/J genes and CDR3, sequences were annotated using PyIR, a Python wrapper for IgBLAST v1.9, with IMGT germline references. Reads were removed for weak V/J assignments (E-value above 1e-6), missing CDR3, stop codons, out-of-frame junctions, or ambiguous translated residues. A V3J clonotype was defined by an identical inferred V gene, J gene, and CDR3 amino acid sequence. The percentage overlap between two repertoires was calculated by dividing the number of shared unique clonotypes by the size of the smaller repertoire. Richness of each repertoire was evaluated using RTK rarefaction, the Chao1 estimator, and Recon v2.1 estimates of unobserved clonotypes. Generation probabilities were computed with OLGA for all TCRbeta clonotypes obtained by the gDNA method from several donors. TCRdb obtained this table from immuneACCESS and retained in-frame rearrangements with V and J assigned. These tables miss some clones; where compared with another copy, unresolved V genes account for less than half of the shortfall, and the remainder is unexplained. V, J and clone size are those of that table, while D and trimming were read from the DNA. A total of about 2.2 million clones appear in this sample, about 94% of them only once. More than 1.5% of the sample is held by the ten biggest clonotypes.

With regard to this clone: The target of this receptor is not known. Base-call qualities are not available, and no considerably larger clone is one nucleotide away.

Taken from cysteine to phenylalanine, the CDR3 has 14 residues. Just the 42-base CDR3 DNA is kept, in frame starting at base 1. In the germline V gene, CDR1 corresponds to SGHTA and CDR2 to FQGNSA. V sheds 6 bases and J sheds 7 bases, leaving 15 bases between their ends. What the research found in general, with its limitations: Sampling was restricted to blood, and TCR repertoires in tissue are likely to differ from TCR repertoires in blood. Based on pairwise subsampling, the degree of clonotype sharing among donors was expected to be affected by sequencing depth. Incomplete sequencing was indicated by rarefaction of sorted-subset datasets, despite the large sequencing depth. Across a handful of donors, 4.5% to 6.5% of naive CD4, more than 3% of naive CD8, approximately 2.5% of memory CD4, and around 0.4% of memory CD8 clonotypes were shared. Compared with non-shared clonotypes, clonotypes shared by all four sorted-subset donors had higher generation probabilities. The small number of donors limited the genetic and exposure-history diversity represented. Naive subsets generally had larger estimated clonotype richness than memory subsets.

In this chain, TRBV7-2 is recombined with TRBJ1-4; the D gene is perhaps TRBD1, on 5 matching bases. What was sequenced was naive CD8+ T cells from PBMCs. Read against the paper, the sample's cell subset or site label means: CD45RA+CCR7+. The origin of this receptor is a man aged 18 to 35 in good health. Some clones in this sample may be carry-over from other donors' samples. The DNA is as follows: TGTGCCAGCAGTCGATTACGGGGCGGTGAAAAACTGTTTTTT. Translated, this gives CASSRLRGGEKLFF.